The next 21 T cell receptor beta chains were all read from a single sample in a study of shared clonotypes between healthy human individuals. Some clones are missing from TCRdb's copy, which holds only in-frame ones; the method was immunoSEQ multiplex PCR. The sample includes 2 million to 2.5 million clones, 90% to 95% seen only once; the top ten take 0.39%. The source material was naive CD4+ T cells from PBMCs. Subset: CD45RA+ positively selected. These receptors all stem from a man between 18 and 29 years old in good health. Some clones in this sample may be carry-over from other donors' samples.

J is TRBJ2-3 and V is TRBV13; D uncertain. This CDR3 region has 13 residues. CDR1 PRHDT and CDR2 FYEKMQ come from the germline V gene (reference sequence). Trimming took off 4 bases at V and 4 bases at J, with 9 bases between the two ends. For the CDR3, the DNA is TGTGCCAGCAGCTCACGAGGAGCAGATACGCAGTATTTT. It yields the protein CASSSRGADTQYF. The variable domain in full, with the rest retrieved from reference TRBV13 and TRBJ2-3, is AAGVIQSPRHLIKEKRETATLKCYPIPRHDTVYWYQQGPGQDPQFLISFYEKMQSDKGSIPDRFSAQQFSDYHSELNMSSLELGDSALYFCASSSRGADTQYFGPGTRLTVL.

The chain recombines TRBV6-1 with TRBJ1-1; D call uncertain. Germline V lookup: CDR1 MNHNS, CDR2 SASEGT. This CDR3 is built from 13 residues. The V gene lost 5 bases and the J gene lost 5 bases, with 12 bases spanning the gap. The DNA of the CDR3 is TGTGCCAGCAGTACAGAGAAGTGGACTGAAGCTTTCTTT. Encoded protein: CASSTEKWTEAFF.

This clone was seen a handful of times. The same CDR3 can be traced to other DNA sequences in this sample. The rearrangement links TRBV5-1 to TRBJ1-2; no firm D call. V was clipped by 0 bases and J by 5 bases, with 5 bases between them. Germline V gives CDR1 SGHRS, CDR2 YFSETQ. CDR3 length: 12 amino acids. CDR3 nucleotides: TGCGCCAGCAGCTTGGGGGGATATGGCTACACCTTC. Translated, it gives CASSLGGYGYTF.

This chain joins TRBV5-1 and TRBJ2-7; D is perhaps TRBD2 (5 bases). V shed 2 bases and J shed 0 bases, with 12 bases lying between them. Germline V gene lookup returns CDR1 SGHRS and CDR2 YFSETQ. The length of the CDR3 is 15 residues. Here the CDR3 reads CASSFTWETSYEQYF. The CDR3, as DNA: TGCGCCAGCAGCTTTACATGGGAGACCTCCTACGAGCAGTACTTC.

On this clone: Other DNA sequences of this sample code for an identical CDR3. V gene TRBV5-1 combines with J gene TRBJ2-7; 8 nucleotides line up with TRBD1. The CDR3 runs 15 residues. Trimming at V came to 0 bases and at J to 2 bases, leaving 4 bases not matched to a gene. In germline, CDR1 is SGHRS, CDR2 YFSETQ. CDR3 amino acids: CASSLGGTGTYEQYF. CDR3 in DNA: TGCGCCAGCAGCTTGGGGGGGACAGGTACCTACGAGCAGTACTTC. The full variable domain, completed using reference TRBV5-1 and TRBJ2-7, is KAGVTQTPRYLIKTRGQQVTLSCSPISGHRSVSWYQQTPGQGLQFLFEYFSETQRNKGNFPGRFSGRQFSNSRSEMNVSTLELGDSALYLCASSLGGTGTYEQYFGPGTRLTVT.

The rearrangement joins TRBV10-3 to TRBJ1-4, with 10 bases that match TRBD1. The ends lost 10 bases at V and 6 bases at J; junction bases unmatched: 11. CDR1 is ENHRY and CDR2 is SYGVKD in the germline V gene. This CDR3 spans 15 amino acids. The CDR3 DNA reads TGTGCCACCTTACCGGGACAGGGGTGGGATGAAAAACTGTTTTTT. Encoded protein: CATLPGQGWDEKLFF.

This chain uses TRBV11-2 with TRBJ2-7; 8 bases align to TRBD2. V shed 5 bases, J shed 2 bases, and the junction held 8 bases outside the gene matches. Germline lookup yields CDR1 SGHAT and CDR2 FQNNGV. This CDR3 region has 15 residues. CDR3 region: CASSHPGAGAYEQYF. CDR3 DNA sequence: TGTGCCAGCAGCCACCCCGGAGCGGGAGCCTACGAGCAGTACTTC. The full variable domain, rest sourced from reference TRBV11-2 and TRBJ2-7, is EAGVAQSPRYKIIEKRQSVAFWCNPISGHATLYWYQQILGQGPKLLIQFQNNGVVDDSQLPKDRFSAERLKGVDSTLKIQPAKLEDSAVYLCASSHPGAGAYEQYFGPGTRLTVT.

CDR3 DNA sequence: TGTGCCAGCAGGGTACAGGGGGGAGGCAATCAGCCCCAGCATTTT. Protein sequence: CASRVQGGGNQPQHF. The chain links TRBV2 to TRBJ1-5, with 8 nucleotides matching TRBD1. Germline trimming cut 6 bases from V and 2 bases from J; bases unmatched to any gene: 6. The CDR3 totals 15 residues. The germline V gene encodes CDR1 SNHLY and CDR2 FYNNEI.

This chain links TRBV9 with TRBJ1-4; D ambiguous. The germline gives CDR1 SGDLS, CDR2 YYNGEE. There are 14 residues in the CDR3. V was cut by 2 bases and J by 0 bases, with 5 bases left in between. The CDR3 DNA reads TGTGCCAGCAGCGTGAGAGCAACTAATGAAAAACTGTTTTTT. Encoded protein: CASSVRATNEKLFF.

This chain links TRBV25-1 with TRBJ2-5; D ambiguous. The J call may not be correct, given that the DNA end is closer to TRBJ2-7. This CDR3 is built from 10 residues. Germline V lookup: CDR1 MGHDK, CDR2 SYGVNS. The CDR3 is CASARTEQYF. CDR3 in DNA: TGTGCCAGCGCCAGGACCGAGCAGTACTTC.

The rearrangement joins TRBV15 to TRBJ2-3; D call uncertain. The CDR3 has 14 amino acids. CDR1 and CDR2 (germline): LNHNV, YYDKDF (reference sequence). V lost 1 base, J lost 6 bases, and 11 bases lay in between. The CDR3 loop is CATSRGQAWDTQYF. The DNA of the CDR3 is TGTGCCACCAGCAGAGGCCAGGCATGGGATACGCAGTATTTT.

The chain has TRBV10-3 and TRBJ2-5; the D gene could be TRBD1 or TRBD2 (6 bases each). Germline V gene data show CDR1 as ENHRY and CDR2 as SYGVKD. This CDR3 region has 17 residues. V dropped 5 bases and J dropped 1 base, with 20 bases sitting between them. CDR3 sequence reads: CAISSRRRDTSQETQYF. CDR3 nucleotide sequence: TGTGCCATCAGTTCGCGTCGGCGGGACACCAGCCAAGAGACCCAGTACTTC.

The rearrangement links TRBV27 to TRBJ2-3; D is unresolved. The CDR3 covers 15 residues. Trimming shortened V by 3 bases and J by 0 bases, and 10 bases separated the two germline ends. Germline V lookup: CDR1 MNHEY, CDR2 SMNVEV (reference sequence). The CDR3 DNA reads TGTGCCAGCAGTTTTCGCGGCTCTAGCACAGATACGCAGTATTTT. Protein product: CASSFRGSSTDTQYF.

V and J are TRBV14 and TRBJ2-7; TRBD2 matches at 12 bases. Germline loops: CDR1 SGHDN, CDR2 FVKESK. The CDR3 runs to 15 residues. The V segment lost 3 bases and the J segment 3 bases; nucleotides outside the gene matches: 3. The CDR3 nucleotides read TGTGCCAGCAGCCAGAGGACTAGCGGGATCTACGAGCAGTACTTC. Translated: CASSQRTSGIYEQYF.

The CDR3 sequence: CASRPRGSGTDTQYF. CDR3 nucleotide sequence: TGTGCCAGCAGACCCCGGGGCAGCGGGACAGATACGCAGTATTTT. The rearrangement links TRBV2 to TRBJ2-3; the D gene is possibly TRBD2 (6 bases). The CDR3 has 15 residues. Trimming removed 6 bases from V and 3 bases from J, with 16 bases in between. Per the germline V gene, CDR1 is SNHLY and CDR2 is FYNNEI.

The gene calls are TRBV7-9 and TRBJ1-2, with a possible D match to TRBD1 (6 bases). There are 16 residues in the CDR3. The germline V and J ends were trimmed by 7 bases and 5 bases, with 23 bases remaining between them. In germline, CDR1 is SEHNR, CDR2 FQNEAQ (reference sequence). As DNA, the CDR3 is TGTGCCAGCACCAACAATCCACAGACAGGACTATATGGCTACACCTTC. Protein product: CASTNNPQTGLYGYTF. Drawing the rest from reference TRBV7-9 and TRBJ1-2, the complete variable domain is DTGVSQNPRHKITKRGQNVTFRCDPISEHNRLYWYRQTLGQGPEFLTYFQNEAQLEKSRLLSDRFSAERPKGSFSTLEIQRTEQGDSAMYLCASTNNPQTGLYGYTFGSGTRLTVV.

The chain combines TRBV25-1 with TRBJ1-2, with 9 bases aligning to TRBD1. The trim removed 0 bases at V and 4 bases at J, leaving 9 bases unmatched. Per the germline V gene, CDR1 is MGHDK and CDR2 is SYGVNS. The CDR3 consists of 17 residues. The CDR3 reads CASSEYVTGGAGYGYTF. CDR3 nucleotide sequence: TGTGCCAGCAGTGAATACGTAACAGGGGGCGCGGGCTATGGCTACACCTTC.

V usage is TRBV28 and J usage is TRBJ1-3; possible D gene TRBD1, 6 bases. The CDR3 has 16 residues. V shed 4 bases and J shed 2 bases, with 15 bases lying between them. CDR1 is MDHEN, CDR2 SYDVKM, per germline. The CDR3 loop is CASSWVGAGAGNTIYF. In nucleotides, the CDR3 is TGTGCCAGCAGTTGGGTGGGCGCAGGGGCTGGAAACACCATATATTTT.

There are a few counts of this clone. The rearrangement joins TRBV7-3 to TRBJ1-1; no firm D call. The CDR3 is made up of 13 amino acids. Germline assignment: CDR1 SGHTA and CDR2 FQGTGA. Trimming removed 2 bases from V and 4 bases from J, with 8 bases in between. CDR3 sequence: CASSLAGFTEAFF. The CDR3 coding sequence is TGTGCCAGCAGCTTAGCAGGTTTCACTGAAGCTTTCTTT.

The J gene is TRBJ2-1, the V gene TRBV11-2; 11 bases match TRBD2. This CDR3 is built from 16 residues. After removal of 6 bases from V and 5 bases from J, the junction contained 9 bases not matched to a gene. Per germline, CDR1 SGHAT and CDR2 FQNNGV. The CDR3 sequence is CASRPIAGGRHNEQFF. The CDR3 DNA sequence: TGTGCCAGCAGACCTATAGCGGGAGGGCGCCACAATGAGCAGTTCTTC. The full variable domain, in which reference TRBV11-2 and TRBJ2-1 provide the parts outside the CDR3, is EAGVAQSPRYKIIEKRQSVAFWCNPISGHATLYWYQQILGQGPKLLIQFQNNGVVDDSQLPKDRFSAERLKGVDSTLKIQPAKLEDSAVYLCASRPIAGGRHNEQFFGPGTRLTVL.

This chain uses TRBV7-9 with TRBJ2-2; the D gene is possibly TRBD1 (5 bases). The CDR3 has 16 residues. V lost 1 base and J lost 3, with 12 bases in between. CDR1 and CDR2 (germline): SEHNR, FQNEAQ (reference sequence). CDR3 DNA: TGTGCCAGCAGCTTAGTCCCAGGGCTCTACACCGGGGAGCTGTTTTTT. It encodes CASSLVPGLYTGELFF.